This T cell receptor beta chain was recorded in a study of lymphopenia after photon versus proton radiotherapy. Sequenced by immunoSEQ multiplex PCR; TCRdb stores in-frame clones only, minus some. This table has 35,000 to 45,000 clones, approximately 80% appearing once. About this clone itself: Its antigen is unidentified.

Germline CDR1 reads MNHNS; CDR2 reads SASEGT. V was clipped by 7 bases and J by 8 bases, with 15 bases between them. CDR3 length equals 14 residues. Study conclusions and caveats: Only patients who died were analyzed for survival; proton advantage is unproven. Relative stability marked proton patients; photon patients lost diversity and naive cells. After lymphocyte nadir, photon-treated repertoires showed oligoclonal expansion, especially CD8+ Temra. Larger post-nadir TCR diversity loss correlated inversely with survival in deceased patients.

The V gene is TRBV6-1, the J gene TRBJ1-6; the D is unclear. The origin of this receptor is a woman in her seventies with pancreatic cancer. The sample consisted of peripheral blood, taken from a patient treated with proton-based radiotherapy. CDR3 in amino acids: CASTRQDGDSPLHF. CDR3 DNA: TGTGCCAGCACCCGGCAGGATGGGGATTCACCCCTCCACTTT.